At least ten counts were recorded for the clone carrying this T cell receptor beta chain. As yet, its antigen is unknown. This entry is derived from a study of identical twins. From germline, CDR1 is SGHDT and CDR2 YYEEEE. Trimming took off 0 bases at V and 6 bases at J, with 16 bases between the two ends. The CDR3 loop spans 15 amino acids. Template switching added a universal primer binding site, and final cDNA carried unique molecular identifiers. Using its own MiXCR run on the 5' RACE reads, TCRdb lists one record per CDR3 protein. Seen here are around 960,000 distinct CDR3 sequences, around 12% observed once, and the top ten hold roughly 1.5%. Study results and caveats: Monozygotic twins shared more out-of-frame TCR alpha than recombination models predicted. Analyses of zero insertions could, in part, be confounded by invariant MAIT and iNKT cells. Rather than following the same donors, the conclusions depended on cross-sectional statistical analysis.

These same data were also listed under a study on yellow fever vaccine responses in identical twins.

Sequencing was carried out using PBMCs. This chain joins TRBV5-6 and TRBJ2-7; D may be TRBD1 (5 bases). This clonotype originated in a woman under 30 in good health. CDR3 nucleotide sequence: TGTGCCAGCAGCTTGGTTTCGACAGCACCGGCCGAGCAGTACTTC. Encoded protein: CASSLVSTAPAEQYF.